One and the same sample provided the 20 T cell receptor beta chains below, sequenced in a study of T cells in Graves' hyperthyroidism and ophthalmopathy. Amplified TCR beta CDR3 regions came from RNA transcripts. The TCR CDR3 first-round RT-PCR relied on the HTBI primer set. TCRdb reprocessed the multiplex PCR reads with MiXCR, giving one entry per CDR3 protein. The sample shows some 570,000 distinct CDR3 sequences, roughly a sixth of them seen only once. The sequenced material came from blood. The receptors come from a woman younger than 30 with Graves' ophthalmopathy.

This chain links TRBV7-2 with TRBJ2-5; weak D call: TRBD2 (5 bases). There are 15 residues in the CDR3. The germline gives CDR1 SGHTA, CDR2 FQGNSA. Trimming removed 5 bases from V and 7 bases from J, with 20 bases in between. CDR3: CASSPVFQGGGTQYF. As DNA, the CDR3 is TGTGCCAGCAGCCCCGTGTTCCAAGGAGGAGGGACCCAGTACTTC.

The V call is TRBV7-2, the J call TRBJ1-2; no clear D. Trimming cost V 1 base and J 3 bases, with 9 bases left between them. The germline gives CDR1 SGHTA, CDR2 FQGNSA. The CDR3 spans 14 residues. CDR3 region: CASSLDSLDYGYTF. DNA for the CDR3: TGTGCCAGCAGCTTAGACAGTCTGGACTATGGCTACACCTTC.

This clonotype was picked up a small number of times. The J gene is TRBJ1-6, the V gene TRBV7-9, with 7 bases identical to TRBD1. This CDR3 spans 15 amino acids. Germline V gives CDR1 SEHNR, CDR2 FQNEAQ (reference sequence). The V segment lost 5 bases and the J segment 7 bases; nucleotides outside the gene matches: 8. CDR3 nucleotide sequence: TGTGCCAGCAGCACATCCGACAGGGTCAATTCACCCCTCCACTTT. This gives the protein CASSTSDRVNSPLHF.

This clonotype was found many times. CDR3 region: CASSLAAGGNSYNEQFF. CDR3 DNA: TGTGCCAGCAGCTTAGCGGCGGGGGGTAACTCCTACAATGAGCAGTTCTTC. The chain recombines TRBV7-6 with TRBJ2-1, with 8 bases identical to TRBD2. V gave up 0 bases and J gave up 0 bases; unmatched junction bases: 4. CDR3 size: 17 residues. Germline CDR1 is SGHVS and CDR2 is FNYEAQ.

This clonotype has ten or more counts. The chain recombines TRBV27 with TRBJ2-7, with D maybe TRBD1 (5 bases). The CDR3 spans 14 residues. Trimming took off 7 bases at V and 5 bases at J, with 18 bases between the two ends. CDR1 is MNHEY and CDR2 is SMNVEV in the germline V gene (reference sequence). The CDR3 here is CASTLTGLTHEQYF. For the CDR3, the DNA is TGTGCCAGCACCCTCACAGGCCTAACCCACGAGCAGTACTTC.

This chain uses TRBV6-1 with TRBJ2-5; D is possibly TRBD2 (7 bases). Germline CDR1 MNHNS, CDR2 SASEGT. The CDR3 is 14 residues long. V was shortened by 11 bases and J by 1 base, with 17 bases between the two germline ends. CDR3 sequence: CAGARGGVQETQYF. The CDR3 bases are TGTGCCGGAGCTCGAGGGGGGGTCCAAGAGACCCAGTACTTC.

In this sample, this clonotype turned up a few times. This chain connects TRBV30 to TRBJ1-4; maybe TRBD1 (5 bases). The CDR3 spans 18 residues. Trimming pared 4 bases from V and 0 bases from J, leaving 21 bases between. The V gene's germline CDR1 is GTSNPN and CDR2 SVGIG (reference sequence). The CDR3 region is CAWKSGTAITATNEKLFF. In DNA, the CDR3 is TGTGCCTGGAAATCCGGGACGGCAATCACTGCAACTAATGAAAAACTGTTTTTT. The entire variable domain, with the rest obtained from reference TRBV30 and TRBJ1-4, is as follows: SQTIHQWPATLVQPVGSPLSLECTVEGTSNPNLYWYRQAAGRGLQLLFYSVGIGQISSEVPQNLSASRPQDRQFILSSKKLLLSDSGFYLCAWKSGTAITATNEKLFFGSGTQLSVL.

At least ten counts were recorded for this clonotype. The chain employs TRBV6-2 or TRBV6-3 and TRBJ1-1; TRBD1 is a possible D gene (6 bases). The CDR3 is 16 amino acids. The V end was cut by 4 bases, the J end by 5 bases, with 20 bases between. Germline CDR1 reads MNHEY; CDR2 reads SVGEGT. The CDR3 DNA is TGTGCCAGCAGTTCGGATTGGGGGCGCTTAAGGACTGAAGCTTTCTTT. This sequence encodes CASSSDWGRLRTEAFF.

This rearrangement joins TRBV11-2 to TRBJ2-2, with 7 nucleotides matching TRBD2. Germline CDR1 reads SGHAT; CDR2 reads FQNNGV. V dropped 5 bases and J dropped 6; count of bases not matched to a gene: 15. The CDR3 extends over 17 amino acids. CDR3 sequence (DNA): TGTGCCAGCAGCCAAGAGTATAGCGGGTTGACCGCCGGGGAGCTGTTTTTT. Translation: CASSQEYSGLTAGELFF.

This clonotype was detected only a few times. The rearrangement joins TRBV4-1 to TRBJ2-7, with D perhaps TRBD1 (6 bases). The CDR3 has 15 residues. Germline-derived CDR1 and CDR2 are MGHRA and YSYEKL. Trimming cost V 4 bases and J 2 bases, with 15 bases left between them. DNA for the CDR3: TGCGCCAGCAGCCGAACAGGGATCCCCCCCTACGAGCAGTACTTC. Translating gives CASSRTGIPPYEQYF.

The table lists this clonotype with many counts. This CDR3 reads CASRSVVRYEQYF. The DNA for the CDR3 is TGTGCCAGCAGGAGTGTGGTTAGATACGAGCAGTACTTC. V usage is TRBV6-1 and J usage is TRBJ2-7; D gene ambiguous. Looked up from germline, CDR1 is MNHNS and CDR2 is SASEGT. The CDR3 has 13 residues. Trimming left V 6 bases short and J 4 bases short, with 13 bases between.

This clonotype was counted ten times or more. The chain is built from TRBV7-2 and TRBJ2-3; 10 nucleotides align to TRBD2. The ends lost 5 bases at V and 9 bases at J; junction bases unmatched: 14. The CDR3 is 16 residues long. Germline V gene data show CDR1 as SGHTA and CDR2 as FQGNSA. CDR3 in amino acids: CASSEDFGTSAVTQYF. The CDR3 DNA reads TGTGCCAGCAGCGAGGACTTCGGGACTAGCGCAGTCACGCAGTATTTT.

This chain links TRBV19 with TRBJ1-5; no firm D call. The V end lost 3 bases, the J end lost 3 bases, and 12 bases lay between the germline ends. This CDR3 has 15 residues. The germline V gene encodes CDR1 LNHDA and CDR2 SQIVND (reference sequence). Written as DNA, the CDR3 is TGTGCCAGTAGTATGAGCAGTGGGGTCAATCAGCCCCAGCATTTT. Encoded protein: CASSMSSGVNQPQHF.

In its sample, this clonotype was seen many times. The chain's CDR3 is CSVEDLGGPNTGELFF. The CDR3 DNA sequence: TGCAGCGTTGAAGATCTGGGGGGGCCGAACACCGGGGAGCTGTTTTTT. The rearrangement joins TRBV29-1 to TRBJ2-2, with a tentative D call TRBD2 (7 bases). The CDR3 is 16 residues long. V shed 0 bases and J shed 0 bases, with 11 bases lying between them. Germline values: CDR1 SQVTM, CDR2 ANQGSEA.

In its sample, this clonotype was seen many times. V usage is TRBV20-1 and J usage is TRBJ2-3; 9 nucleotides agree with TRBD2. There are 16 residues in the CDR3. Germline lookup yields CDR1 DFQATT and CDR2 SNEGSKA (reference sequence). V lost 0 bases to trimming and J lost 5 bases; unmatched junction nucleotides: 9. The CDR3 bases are TGCAGTGCTAGAGATTGGCGACTAGCGGATAGAGATACGCAGTATTTT. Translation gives CSARDWRLADRDTQYF.

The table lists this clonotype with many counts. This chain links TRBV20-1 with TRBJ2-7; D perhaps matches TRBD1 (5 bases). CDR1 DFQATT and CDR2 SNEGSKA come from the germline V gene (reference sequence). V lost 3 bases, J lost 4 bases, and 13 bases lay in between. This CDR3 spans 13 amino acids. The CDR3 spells CSAREGRVYEQYF. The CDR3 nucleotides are TGCAGTGCTAGGGAAGGCAGGGTGTACGAGCAGTACTTC.

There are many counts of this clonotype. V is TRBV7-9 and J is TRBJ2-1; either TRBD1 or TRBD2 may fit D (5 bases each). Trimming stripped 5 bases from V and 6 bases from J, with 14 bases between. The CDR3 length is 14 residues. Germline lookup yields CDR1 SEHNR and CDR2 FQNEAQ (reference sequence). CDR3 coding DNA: TGTGCCAGCAGCCCGCCGGCTGGGGGCAATGAGCAGTTCTTC. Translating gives CASSPPAGGNEQFF.

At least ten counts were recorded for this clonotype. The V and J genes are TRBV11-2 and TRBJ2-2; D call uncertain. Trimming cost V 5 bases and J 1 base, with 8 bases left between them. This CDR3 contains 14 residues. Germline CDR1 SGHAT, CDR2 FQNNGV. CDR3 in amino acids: CASSPDRNTGELFF. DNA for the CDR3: TGTGCCAGCAGCCCGGACCGGAACACCGGGGAGCTGTTTTTT.

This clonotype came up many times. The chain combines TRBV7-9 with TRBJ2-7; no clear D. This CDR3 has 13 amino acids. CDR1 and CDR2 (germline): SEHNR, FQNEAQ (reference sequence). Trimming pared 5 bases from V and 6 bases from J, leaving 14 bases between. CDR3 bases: TGTGCCAGCAGCCCCAAAGACTTAAGCGAGCAGTACTTC. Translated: CASSPKDLSEQYF.

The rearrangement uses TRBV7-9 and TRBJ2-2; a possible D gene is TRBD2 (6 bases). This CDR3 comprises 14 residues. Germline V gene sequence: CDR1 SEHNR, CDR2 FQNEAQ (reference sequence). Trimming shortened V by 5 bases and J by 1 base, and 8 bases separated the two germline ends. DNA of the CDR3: TGTGCCAGCAGCGCAGCGGGGAACACCGGGGAGCTGTTTTTT. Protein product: CASSAAGNTGELFF.